This TCR beta chain is from a study of STAT5B mutations in CD4+ large granular lymphocyte leukemia. Germline V gene sequence: CDR1 KGHSH, CDR2 LQKENI. The CDR3 loop spans 12 amino acids. Trimming cost V 4 bases and J 1 base, with 4 bases left between them. Clones were read by immunoSEQ multiplex PCR, and TCRdb kept only the in-frame ones, dropping some. The sample records approximately 40,000 clones, roughly four fifths being singletons. Buffy coats from healthy blood donors served as controls. With respect to this clone: Its antigen is not known.

Study conclusions and caveats: Patient CD4-sorted repertoires looked more clonal than healthy CD4+ repertoires, even without putative leukemic clones. Higher CD4+ than CD8+ T-LGLL clonality might reflect small sample size. Top patient clones used TRBV06 genes more often: 8/27 versus 2/35 in controls.

V usage is TRBV18 and J usage is TRBJ2-5, with D hard to call. The specimen sequenced was CD4+ T cells from blood buffy coats. This sequence was found in a human donor in good health. CDR3 loop: CASSLFQETQYF. The DNA of the CDR3 is TGTGCCAGCTCACTTTTCCAAGAGACCCAGTACTTC.